This is a list of T cell receptor beta chains from one sample in a study of regulatory T cells in long-lasting Graves disease. MiXCR was run by TCRdb on the multiplex PCR reads, yielding one entry per CDR3 protein. The sample includes over 400,000 distinct CDR3 sequences, approximately 14% of them seen just once. The same data also contributed to another study, on T cells in Graves' hyperthyroidism and ophthalmopathy.

The sequenced sample was peripheral blood mononuclear cells (PBMCs), obtained at new diagnosis, from a patient treated with antithyroid drugs. Source of these receptors: a woman between 45 and 60 years old with Graves disease. Both conserved end residues are part of each CDR3. D genes are given only for firm matches. Size tells how often a clone was seen (once, few, many) or the class of an expanded clone, and some rows leave it out.

DNA,CDR3,size,J,D,V
TGTGCCAGCAGTGGGCCGGACAGACTGGGGTACGAGCAGTACTTC,CASSGPDRLGYEQYF,NA,TRBJ2-7,NA,TRBV6-1
TGTGCCGGCAGTTACTCGAGGACTAGATTTGAGCAGTTCTTC,CAGSYSRTRFEQFF,NA,TRBJ2-1,TRBD2,TRBV6-5
TGTGCCAGCAGCTCCGACAGCTCTGATGGCTACGAGCAGTACTTC,CASSSDSSDGYEQYF,many,TRBJ2-7,NA,TRBV9
TGTGCCAGCAACCTCCCGGGACACGGACCCGGGGAGCTGTTTTTT,CASNLPGHGPGELFF,many,TRBJ2-2,NA,TRBV6-1
TGTGCCAGCAGATCTTCTTCGGGGGGCCAAGAGACCCAGTACTTC,CASRSSSGGQETQYF,many,TRBJ2-5,TRBD2,TRBV2
TGTGCCAGCAGGGACGGCACCCTTACCAGCACAGATACGCAGTATTTT,CASRDGTLTSTDTQYF,few,TRBJ2-3,NA,TRBV6-1
TGTGCCAGCAGTTCGGACTGGGATACGCAGTATTTT,CASSSDWDTQYF,NA,TRBJ2-3,NA,TRBV6-5
TGTGCCAGCATGGGACCGACGACCTACGAGCAGTACTTC,CASMGPTTYEQYF,few,TRBJ2-7,NA,TRBV3-1
TGTGCCAGCAGTTTGAGGACCTGTGGCTACACCTTC,CASSLRTCGYTF,few,TRBJ1-2,NA,TRBV28
TGTGCCAGCAGCCTCCAGGGGATATCCACAGATACGCAGTATTTT,CASSLQGISTDTQYF,few,TRBJ2-3,NA,TRBV7-2
TGTGCCAGCAGCCCGGGAGGGACAGGATCCTACGAGCAGTACTTC,CASSPGGTGSYEQYF,many,TRBJ2-7,NA,TRBV13
TGTGCCAGCAGGGGAGACGGACGGCAATATGGCTACACCTTC,CASRGDGRQYGYTF,many,TRBJ1-2,NA,TRBV2
TGTGCCAGCAGTTTAGGGGAATTATACGAGCAGTACTTC,CASSLGELYEQYF,many,TRBJ2-7,NA,TRBV28
TGCAGCGTGACGACAGGGTTCCCAGATACGCAGTATTTT,CSVTTGFPDTQYF,many,TRBJ2-3,TRBD1,TRBV29-1
TGTGCCGTCGGGACTCCGAACACCGGGGAGCTGTTTTTT,CAVGTPNTGELFF,few,TRBJ2-2,NA,TRBV10-3
TGCGCCAGCAAGGACTCAGAATTTAACTATGGCTACACCTTC,CASKDSEFNYGYTF,NA,TRBJ1-2,NA,TRBV5-1
TGTGCCAGCAGCTTAGAGCGGTGGGCCTACAATGAGCAGTTCTTC,CASSLERWAYNEQFF,many,TRBJ2-1,NA,TRBV7-8
TGCGCCAGCAGAGATAGCGGGCAAAGCACAGATACGCAGTATTTT,CASRDSGQSTDTQYF,NA,TRBJ2-3,TRBD2,TRBV5-1
TGCAGTGCTCGGGACAGGGATAGCCTTAATGAAAAACTGTTTTTT,CSARDRDSLNEKLFF,many,TRBJ1-4,TRBD1,TRBV20-1
TGTGCCAGCAGCTTGGGAGGGTCCAGTGAAGCTTTCTTT,CASSLGGSSEAFF,many,TRBJ1-1,NA,TRBV5-5
TGCAGTGCTACACAGCCGGGTCCAGAAGAGACCCAGTACTTC,CSATQPGPEETQYF,many,TRBJ2-5,NA,TRBV20-1
TGTGCCAGCAGCCATTCCAGCGGGAGGGAGCAGTTCTTC,CASSHSSGREQFF,NA,TRBJ2-1,TRBD2,TRBV9
TGTGCCAGCAGCTTACTCCGGACTAGCGGATACAATGAGCAGTTCTTC,CASSLLRTSGYNEQFF,many,TRBJ2-1,TRBD2,TRBV7-9
TGTGCCAGCAGCAAGACCGGGACAGGAGGGAATTCACCCCTCCACTTT,CASSKTGTGGNSPLHF,NA,TRBJ1-6,TRBD1,TRBV11-3
TGTGCCAGCAGCCGCGGGACTAGCGGATACAATGAGCAGTTCTTC,CASSRGTSGYNEQFF,many,TRBJ2-1,TRBD2,TRBV28
TGTGCCAGTAGACGAGGAGGGACTAGTCCTTACGGGCAGTTCTTC,CASRRGGTSPYGQFF,NA,TRBJ2-1,TRBD2,TRBV19
TGTGCCAGCAGTTACGGGACTAGCCCATACAATGAGCAGTTCTTC,CASSYGTSPYNEQFF,NA,TRBJ2-1,TRBD2,TRBV6-5
TGTGCCAGCAGCTTAGGAAGCGGTTCGGGGTACGAGCAGTACTTC,CASSLGSGSGYEQYF,many,TRBJ2-7,NA,TRBV7-3
TGTGCCAGCATGCTAGCGGGGATGGAGACCCAGTACTTC,CASMLAGMETQYF,few,TRBJ2-5,TRBD2,TRBV12-3/TRBV12-4
TGTGCCAGCAGTCGGGATTTCTCTGGGGCCAACGTCCTGACTTTC,CASSRDFSGANVLTF,few,TRBJ2-6,NA,TRBV6-1
TGTGCCAGCAGCCAAGGCCCGGGACAGACCTACGAGCAGTACTTC,CASSQGPGQTYEQYF,NA,TRBJ2-7,TRBD1,TRBV4-2
TGTGCTGAGTGGGCCTTCCGTATCGGGCCGATCTACGAGCAGTACTTC,CAEWAFRIGPIYEQYF,many,TRBJ2-7,NA,TRBV7-3
TGTGCCAGCAGCTTATTCCAAATTAAGCGGGAGGACAATGAGCAGTTCTTC,CASSLFQIKREDNEQFF,few,TRBJ2-1,TRBD2,TRBV7-9
TGTGCCAGCAGTTTCCCCTGGACAGAACAAGAGACCCAGTACTTC,CASSFPWTEQETQYF,many,TRBJ2-5,NA,TRBV28
TGTGCCTCAGGAGGTAGGCGGCCGATCTCTGGAAACACCATATATTTT,CASGGRRPISGNTIYF,few,TRBJ1-3,NA,TRBV28
TGTGCCAGCAGCACTAGCGGGACCCAAGAGACCCAGTACTTC,CASSTSGTQETQYF,many,TRBJ2-5,TRBD2,TRBV7-7
TGTGCCAGCAGTGTACAGGGAGCTAACTATGGCTACACCTTC,CASSVQGANYGYTF,many,TRBJ1-2,NA,TRBV2
TGTGCCACCAGTGATCGCAGGGGGACCACAGATACGCAGTATTTT,CATSDRRGTTDTQYF,many,TRBJ2-3,TRBD1,TRBV24-1
TGTGCCAGCAGCTCCACGGCGGGACCAACGTTGGGAACCGGGGAGCTGTTTTTT,CASSSTAGPTLGTGELFF,many,TRBJ2-2,NA,TRBV11-2
TGTGCCAGCTCAACCCAGAGGGAAAATGAGCAGTTCTTC,CASSTQRENEQFF,many,TRBJ2-1,NA,TRBV18
TGTGCCAGCAGCCCCGAGATTAGCGGGAGATTGCGCGAGCAGTACTTC,CASSPEISGRLREQYF,many,TRBJ2-7,TRBD2,TRBV27
TGTGCCAGCAGCTTAGGTGAGAGCAATCAGCCCCAGCATTTT,CASSLGESNQPQHF,many,TRBJ1-5,NA,TRBV7-2
TGTGCCAGCAGCTTAGGAAGGAGGTCTGGGGCCAACGTCCTGACTTTC,CASSLGRRSGANVLTF,NA,TRBJ2-6,NA,TRBV7-9
TGCGCCAGCAGCTTAGAAGCGGGATCCTCCTACGAGCAGTACTTC,CASSLEAGSSYEQYF,many,TRBJ2-7,TRBD2,TRBV5-1
TGCGCCAGCAGTGATAAAGGTTTCGCCACAGATACGCAGTATTTT,CASSDKGFATDTQYF,few,TRBJ2-3,NA,TRBV5-1
TGTGCCAGCAGTGAGTATAGGGAGACTGAAGCTTTCTTT,CASSEYRETEAFF,NA,TRBJ1-1,NA,TRBV6-2/TRBV6-3
TGCGCCAGCAGCTTGACAGGGACAGGGGCCGAGCAGTACTTC,CASSLTGTGAEQYF,NA,TRBJ2-7,TRBD1,TRBV5-1
TGTGCCACCCGTCCCGGGAGCTCTGGGGCCAACGTCCTGACTTTC,CATRPGSSGANVLTF,NA,TRBJ2-6,NA,TRBV28
TGCGCCAGCAGATTCACAGATACGCAGTATTTT,CASRFTDTQYF,few,TRBJ2-3,NA,TRBV5-1
TGCGCCAGCAGCCAAAACGGGAGAGGGACAGATACGCAGTATTTT,CASSQNGRGTDTQYF,few,TRBJ2-3,NA,TRBV4-1
TGTGCCAGCAGCGACCGGGACAGGGTGAACACTGAAGCTTTCTTT,CASSDRDRVNTEAFF,few,TRBJ1-1,TRBD1,TRBV6-1
TGTGCCAGCAGCGCCAGCACCGGGGAGCTGTTTTTT,CASSASTGELFF,few,TRBJ2-2,NA,TRBV9
TGTGCCAGCTCACCCCCAGCGTTCTCCTACGAGCAGTACTTC,CASSPPAFSYEQYF,few,TRBJ2-7,NA,TRBV18
TGTGCCATCAGTGAGTCCACAGATACGCAGTATTTT,CAISESTDTQYF,many,TRBJ2-3,NA,TRBV10-3
TGTGCCAGCAGTGATAACAGGGTCCTAGGAGAGACCCAGTACTTC,CASSDNRVLGETQYF,many,TRBJ2-5,NA,TRBV2
TGCAGTGCTAGAGATAAGAGACTGGGCTCCTACGAGCAGTACTTC,CSARDKRLGSYEQYF,few,TRBJ2-7,NA,TRBV20-1
TGTGCCAGTAGTATGGGACAGGGGTCGGGGGAGACCCAGTACTTC,CASSMGQGSGETQYF,NA,TRBJ2-5,TRBD1,TRBV19